The rows below give T cell receptor beta chains drawn from one sample of a study of shared clonotypes between healthy human individuals. The table came from immunoSEQ multiplex PCR; TCRdb's copy has only in-frame clones and leaves some out. The sample consists of 650,000 to 700,000 clones, around 91% of them appearing once. What was sequenced was memory CD8+ T cells from PBMCs. Receptor source: a man between 18 and 29 years old in good health. Some clones in this sample may be carry-over from other donors' samples. CDR3s include the opening cysteine and the closing phenylalanine or tryptophan. The D gene is left open where the match is weak. Clone size, where shown, is once, few, many, or a class for clones that have expanded.

D: .; V: TRBV4-3; J: TRBJ2-7; size: few; DNA: TGCGCCAGCAGCCAAGTCCAGGGGAGGGGGGCTTCCGAGCAGTACTTC; CDR3: CASSQVQGRGASEQYF
D: TRBD1; V: TRBV11-2; J: TRBJ1-6; size: .; DNA: TGTGCCAGCAGCTGGATTGGACAGGGGCTTAATTCACCCCTCCACTTT; CDR3: CASSWIGQGLNSPLHF
D: TRBD2; V: TRBV28; J: TRBJ2-3; size: .; DNA: TGTGCCAGCAGTTTTGGACTAGCGGCGTCAGATACGCAGTATTTT; CDR3: CASSFGLAASDTQYF
D: .; V: TRBV19; J: TRBJ2-3; size: .; DNA: TGTGCCAGTAGTATTACGGGACTCCTCACAGATACGCAGTATTTT; CDR3: CASSITGLLTDTQYF
D: .; V: TRBV4-1; J: TRBJ1-5; size: .; DNA: TGCGCCAGCAGCCACGAGGGACGGGTCAATCAGCCCCAGCATTTT; CDR3: CASSHEGRVNQPQHF
D: TRBD2; V: TRBV28; J: TRBJ2-7; size: .; DNA: TGTGCCAGCAGTTTCATCACCGGGACTAGCGGGAGGTACGAGCAGTACTTC; CDR3: CASSFITGTSGRYEQYF
D: .; V: TRBV10-2; J: TRBJ2-7; size: .; DNA: TGCGCCAGCAGAGAACTAGGGGGGAGCTCCTACGAGCAGTACTTC; CDR3: CASRELGGSSYEQYF
D: .; V: TRBV28; J: TRBJ2-7; size: .; DNA: TGTGCCAGCAGTTTATGGGGGGTCCTCCACGAGCAGTACTTC; CDR3: CASSLWGVLHEQYF
D: TRBD2; V: TRBV28; J: TRBJ2-5; size: few; DNA: TGTGCCAGCAGTTTCGGGCGGGGGGTTATAGCGACCCAGTACTTC; CDR3: CASSFGRGVIATQYF
D: TRBD2; V: TRBV10-1; J: TRBJ2-1; size: .; DNA: TGCGCCAGCAGTGAGGGACTAGCGGGCCACTCCTACAATGAGCAGTTCTTC; CDR3: CASSEGLAGHSYNEQFF
D: .; V: TRBV7-2; J: TRBJ2-1; size: .; DNA: TGTGCCAGCAGCTTAATCCGGGACTCCAGTTACAATGAGCAGTTCTTC; CDR3: CASSLIRDSSYNEQFF
D: TRBD1; V: TRBV4-3; J: TRBJ2-7; size: .; DNA: TGCGCCAGCAGCCAATGGGACCGGGACAGTACGGCCCACGAGCAGTACTTC; CDR3: CASSQWDRDSTAHEQYF
D: .; V: TRBV7-9; J: TRBJ1-5; size: .; DNA: TGTGCCAGTCAGGGGATAGGGGACAATCAGCCCCAGCATTTT; CDR3: CASQGIGDNQPQHF
D: TRBD2; V: TRBV5-1; J: TRBJ2-3; size: .; DNA: TGCGCCAGCAGCTTCTCGACTAGCGGGAGGTTGGGCGATACGCAGTATTTT; CDR3: CASSFSTSGRLGDTQYF
D: .; V: TRBV28; J: TRBJ2-7; size: .; DNA: TGTGCCAGCAGTTTATTCAGGACAGCGCTGACCTACGAGCAGTACTTC; CDR3: CASSLFRTALTYEQYF
D: .; V: TRBV27; J: TRBJ2-1; size: .; DNA: TGTGCCAGCAGTCCCGGTTTAGTTGAGCAGTTCTTC; CDR3: CASSPGLVEQFF
D: TRBD1; V: TRBV11-2; J: TRBJ2-7; size: .; DNA: TGTGCCAGCAGCTTAGAGGCAGGGGGTGGGTACGAGCAGTACTTC; CDR3: CASSLEAGGGYEQYF
D: TRBD2; V: TRBV28; J: TRBJ2-1; size: .; DNA: TGTGCCAGCAGTTCCCCAGCGGGAGGCGACAATGAGCAGTTCTTC; CDR3: CASSSPAGGDNEQFF
D: TRBD2; V: TRBV9; J: TRBJ2-1; size: few; DNA: TGTGCCAGCAGCCGGGGGGAGGGTCTCCATGAGCAGTTCTTC; CDR3: CASSRGEGLHEQFF
D: TRBD1; V: TRBV29-1; J: TRBJ1-2; size: .; DNA: TGCAGCATTAACAGGGGCATCTATGGCTACACCTTC; CDR3: CSINRGIYGYTF
D: .; V: TRBV19; J: TRBJ2-7; size: .; DNA: TGTGCCAGTAGTACTGGGGACGGATCCTACGAGCAGTACTTC; CDR3: CASSTGDGSYEQYF
D: .; V: TRBV11-2; J: TRBJ1-2; size: .; DNA: TGTGCCAGCAGCTTAGGTAGTTCAGGTTATGGCTACACCTTC; CDR3: CASSLGSSGYGYTF
D: .; V: TRBV7-2; J: TRBJ2-2; size: .; DNA: TGTGCCAGCAGCTTATTGCGCCGGTGGCTAGCTGGCGGGGAGCTGTTTTTT; CDR3: CASSLLRRWLAGGELFF
D: .; V: TRBV9; J: TRBJ2-3; size: .; DNA: TGTGCCAGCAGCCCCGCAGGTTTGCTGCGCCGCACAGATACGCAGTATTTT; CDR3: CASSPAGLLRRTDTQYF
D: .; V: TRBV7-9; J: TRBJ2-1; size: .; DNA: TGTGCCAGCAGCTTAGGTGGGAGTGGTGAGCAGTTCTTC; CDR3: CASSLGGSGEQFF
D: TRBD1; V: TRBV27; J: TRBJ2-3; size: .; DNA: TGTGCCGATCCCCGGGACAGGGTAAGCACAGATACGCAGTATTTT; CDR3: CADPRDRVSTDTQYF
D: TRBD1; V: TRBV27; J: TRBJ2-3; size: .; DNA: TGTGCCAGCACCACAGGGGGTTCCACAGATACGCAGTATTTT; CDR3: CASTTGGSTDTQYF
D: TRBD1; V: TRBV7-2; J: TRBJ2-7; size: .; DNA: TGTGCCAGCAGCAACCGACAGGGGGTTGCTACCGAGCAGTACTTC; CDR3: CASSNRQGVATEQYF
D: .; V: TRBV19; J: TRBJ1-1; size: .; DNA: TGTGCCAGTAGTATAGATCAGAGGGGCCAAGCTTTCTTT; CDR3: CASSIDQRGQAFF
D: TRBD2; V: TRBV10-2; J: TRBJ2-3; size: .; DNA: TGCGCCAGCAGCCTAATTCTAGCGGGACTGACTAGCACAGATACGCAGTATTTT; CDR3: CASSLILAGLTSTDTQYF
D: .; V: TRBV7-2; J: TRBJ2-7; size: .; DNA: TGTGCCAGCAGCCCCGGGCAGAGCTCCTACGAGCAGTACTTC; CDR3: CASSPGQSSYEQYF
D: .; V: TRBV27; J: TRBJ2-7; size: .; DNA: TGTGCCAGCAGTAAGGCGGGAAAGGCCTACGAGCAGTACTTC; CDR3: CASSKAGKAYEQYF
D: .; V: TRBV27; J: TRBJ1-1; size: .; DNA: TGTGCCAGCAGTTTATACTCGAACACTGAAGCTTTCTTT; CDR3: CASSLYSNTEAFF
D: .; V: TRBV7-9; J: TRBJ2-7; size: .; DNA: TGTGCCAGCAGCTTAGAAGGGTACTACGAGCAGTACTTC; CDR3: CASSLEGYYEQYF
D: .; V: TRBV6-5; J: TRBJ1-2; size: once; DNA: TGTGCCAGCAGTTATCTGGGGCAGACTAACTATGGCTACACCTTC; CDR3: CASSYLGQTNYGYTF
D: TRBD2; V: TRBV28; J: TRBJ2-7; size: .; DNA: TGTGCCAGCAGTTTATCGGCGGGAGGGCCTGGGGAGCAGTACTTC; CDR3: CASSLSAGGPGEQYF
D: .; V: TRBV19; J: TRBJ1-2; size: once; DNA: TGTGCCAGTAGTATCGGAAGGGGCACGGCCTATGGCTACACCTTC; CDR3: CASSIGRGTAYGYTF
D: .; V: TRBV11-2; J: TRBJ1-1; size: .; DNA: TGTGCCAGCAGCTTAGAAAGAGGGGGCACTGAAGCTTTCTTT; CDR3: CASSLERGGTEAFF
D: .; V: TRBV7-9; J: TRBJ1-1; size: .; DNA: TGTGCCAGCAGCCCCCTTTCTGGGGCAGCCCGTGAAGCTTTCTTT; CDR3: CASSPLSGAAREAFF
D: .; V: TRBV10-1; J: TRBJ1-2; size: .; DNA: TGCGCCAGCAGTGATAAAGGGTATGACTATGGCTACACCTTC; CDR3: CASSDKGYDYGYTF
D: .; V: TRBV6-6; J: TRBJ2-7; size: .; DNA: TGTGCCAGCAGTTACGGCCCCGACAGGACCAACGAGCAGTACTTC; CDR3: CASSYGPDRTNEQYF
D: TRBD2; V: TRBV28; J: TRBJ2-7; size: .; DNA: TGTGCCAGCAGCCCTCCCGGGACTAGTTTGACCTACGAGCAGTACTTC; CDR3: CASSPPGTSLTYEQYF
D: TRBD2; V: TRBV7-9; J: TRBJ2-1; size: .; DNA: TGTGCCAGCAGCCAAACGACTAGCGGGCCCTACTCCTACAATGAGCAGTTCTTC; CDR3: CASSQTTSGPYSYNEQFF
D: TRBD1; V: TRBV9; J: TRBJ1-1; size: .; DNA: TGTGCCAGCAGCGTACTCGACAGGGTCACTGAAGCTTTCTTT; CDR3: CASSVLDRVTEAFF
D: .; V: TRBV7-9; J: TRBJ2-2; size: once; DNA: TGTGCCAGCAGGCCTACTAGTAGAGGGAACACCGGGGAGCTGTTTTTT; CDR3: CASRPTSRGNTGELFF
D: .; V: TRBV4-1; J: TRBJ1-3; size: .; DNA: TGCGCCAGCAGCCAAGATCTAATTCCAGTACTGTCTGGAAACACCATATATTTT; CDR3: CASSQDLIPVLSGNTIYF
D: .; V: TRBV7-6; J: TRBJ1-2; size: .; DNA: TGTGCCAGCAGCTTAGTGGCGGGCGACGGACCTAACTATGGCTACACCTTC; CDR3: CASSLVAGDGPNYGYTF
D: .; V: TRBV6-4; J: TRBJ2-7; size: .; DNA: TGTGCCAGCAGTGAGGCTTGGGGGTCCTACGAGCAGTACTTC; CDR3: CASSEAWGSYEQYF
D: .; V: TRBV15; J: TRBJ2-7; size: .; DNA: TGTGCCACCAGCAGCCCCGGGACGGGGCCGCACGAGCAGTACTTC; CDR3: CATSSPGTGPHEQYF
D: .; V: TRBV19; J: TRBJ1-1; size: .; DNA: TGTGCCAGTAGTATAGCCGGGGGAGGATACACTGAAGCTTTCTTT; CDR3: CASSIAGGGYTEAFF
D: TRBD1; V: TRBV18; J: TRBJ2-7; size: .; DNA: TGTGCCAGCTCACTCGGACAGGGGGCATACGAGCAGTACTTC; CDR3: CASSLGQGAYEQYF
D: .; V: TRBV5-6; J: TRBJ1-5; size: .; DNA: TGTGCCAGCAGCAAGGGGCCGGGGGGCGGTCAGCCCCAGCATTTT; CDR3: CASSKGPGGGQPQHF
D: .; V: TRBV5-4; J: TRBJ2-3; size: .; DNA: TGTGCCAGCAGCCCCCCCCCGGGGACTAGCACAGATACGCAGTATTTT; CDR3: CASSPPPGTSTDTQYF